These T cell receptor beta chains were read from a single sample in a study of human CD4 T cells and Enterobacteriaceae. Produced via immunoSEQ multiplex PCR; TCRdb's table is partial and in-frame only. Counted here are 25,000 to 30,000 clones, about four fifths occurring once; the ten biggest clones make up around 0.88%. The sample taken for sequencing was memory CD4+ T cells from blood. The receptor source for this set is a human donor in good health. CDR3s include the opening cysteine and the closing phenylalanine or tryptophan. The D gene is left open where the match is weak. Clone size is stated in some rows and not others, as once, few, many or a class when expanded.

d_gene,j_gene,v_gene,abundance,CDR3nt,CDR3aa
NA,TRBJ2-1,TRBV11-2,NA,TGTGCCAGCAGCGACCCGGGACAAATCCTTTACAATGAGCAGTTCTTC,CASSDPGQILYNEQFF
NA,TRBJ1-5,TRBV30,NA,TGTGCCTGGAGTGACGCCTTCAATCAGCCCCAGCATTTT,CAWSDAFNQPQHF
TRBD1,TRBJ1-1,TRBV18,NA,TGTGCCAGCTCCCCGACAGGGGACACTGAAGCTTTCTTT,CASSPTGDTEAFF
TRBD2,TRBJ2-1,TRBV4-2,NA,TGTGCCAGCAGCCAAGAGGCCGGGAGGGCCGACAATGAGCAGTTCTTC,CASSQEAGRADNEQFF
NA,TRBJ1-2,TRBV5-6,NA,TGTGCCAGCAGCTTGGAGAGGAATGGCTACACCTTC,CASSLERNGYTF
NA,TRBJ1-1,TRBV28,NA,TGTGCCAGTCCATCCCGCACAGGGTCCCCTGAAGCTTTCTTT,CASPSRTGSPEAFF
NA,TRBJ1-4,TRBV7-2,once,TGTGCCAGCAGCGGCTCATGGACTAATGAAAAACTGTTTTTT,CASSGSWTNEKLFF
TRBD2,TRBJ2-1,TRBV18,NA,TGTGCCAGCTCACCACAACTAGCGGGAGTCGGGAATGAGCAGTTCTTC,CASSPQLAGVGNEQFF
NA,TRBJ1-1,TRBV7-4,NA,TGTGCCAGCAGCGTCAGGGATGGCACTGAAGCTTTCTTT,CASSVRDGTEAFF
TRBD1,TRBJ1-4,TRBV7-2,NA,TGTGCCAGCAGCTCGGACAGGGCGAGGAATGAAAAACTGTTTTTT,CASSSDRARNEKLFF
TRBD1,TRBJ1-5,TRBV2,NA,TGTGCCAGCAGCGGACAGGGCGGCAATCAGCCCCAGCATTTT,CASSGQGGNQPQHF
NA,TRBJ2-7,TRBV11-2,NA,TGTGCCAGCAGCTTAACCACCGGGACACGCTCCTACGAGCAGTACTTC,CASSLTTGTRSYEQYF
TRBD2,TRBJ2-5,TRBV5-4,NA,TGTGCCAGCAGTTCACCGGGGGGGGAGACCCAGTACTTC,CASSSPGGETQYF
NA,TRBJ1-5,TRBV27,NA,TGTGCCAGCACCCCAATAGGGCAGAAGCTACAGCCCCAGCATTTT,CASTPIGQKLQPQHF
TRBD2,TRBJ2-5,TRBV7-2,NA,TGTGCCAGCAGCTCTGGACTAGCCCCAGAGACCCAGTACTTC,CASSSGLAPETQYF
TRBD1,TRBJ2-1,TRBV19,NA,TGTGCCAGTAGTACCCAGGGGGCTCTCTACAATGAGCAGTTCTTC,CASSTQGALYNEQFF
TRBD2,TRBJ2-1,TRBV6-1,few,TGTGCCAGCAGTCAAGGGACTAGCGGGGGGACTAGTTACAATGAGCAGTTCTTC,CASSQGTSGGTSYNEQFF
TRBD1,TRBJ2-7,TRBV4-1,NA,TGCGCCAGCAGCCGAGAGCCGGGACAGGTTCCCTACGAGCAGTACTTC,CASSREPGQVPYEQYF
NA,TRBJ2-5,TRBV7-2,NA,TGTGCCAGCAGCTCGGGGGTCGTCCAGTACTTC,CASSSGVVQYF
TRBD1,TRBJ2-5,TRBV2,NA,TGTGCCAGCAGGGTACGGACAGGGGGCGGAGAGACCCAGTACTTC,CASRVRTGGGETQYF
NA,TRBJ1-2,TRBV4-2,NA,TGTGCCAGCAGCCAAGGGGGGTTCTATGGCTACACCTTC,CASSQGGFYGYTF
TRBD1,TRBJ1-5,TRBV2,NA,TGTGCCAGCAGCGACAGGGGGCGAAATCAGCCCCAGCATTTT,CASSDRGRNQPQHF
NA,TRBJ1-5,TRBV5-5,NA,TGTGCCAGCAGTCCGGCCCACAATCAGCCCCAGCATTTT,CASSPAHNQPQHF
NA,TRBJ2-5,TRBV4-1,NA,TGCGCCAGCAGCCAACAGGCGCAAGAGACCCAGTACTTC,CASSQQAQETQYF
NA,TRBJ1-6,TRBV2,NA,TGTGCCAGCAGTGGGGACCGACCTTCGCCCCTCCACTTT,CASSGDRPSPLHF
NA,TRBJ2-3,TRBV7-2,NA,TGTGCCAGCAGCCCCGGATATCTTAGCACAGATACGCAGTATTTT,CASSPGYLSTDTQYF
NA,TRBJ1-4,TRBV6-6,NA,TGTGCCACCTTTAATGAAAAACTGTTTTTT,CATFNEKLFF
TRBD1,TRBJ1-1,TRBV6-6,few,TGTGCCAGCAGGGGACAGGGGGCGAGGAACACTGAAGCTTTCTTT,CASRGQGARNTEAFF
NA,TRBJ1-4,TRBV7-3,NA,TGTGCCAGCAGCCGTACAGGGAGGGCTAATGAAAAACTGTTTTTT,CASSRTGRANEKLFF
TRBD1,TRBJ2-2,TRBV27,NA,TGTGCCAGCAGATATGACAGGGGTTCTACCGGGGAGCTGTTTTTT,CASRYDRGSTGELFF